The clone carrying this T cell receptor beta chain showed up many times. Its matching antigen is unknown. The germline V gene encodes CDR1 MNHNS and CDR2 SASEGT. V lost 1 base, J lost 6 bases, and 7 bases lay in between. The CDR3 extends over 13 amino acids. This sample is drawn from a study of naive and memory T cell subsets. Findings and caveats of the study: Over 85% of naive TCR sequences appeared only once, unlike memory subsets. Activation and differentiation may alter RNA-based TCR counts.

Both TRBC1 and TRBC2 were covered by a beta constant-region primer of two equimolar oligonucleotides. Ligated cDNA was amplified by four rounds of PCR with nested alpha and beta constant-region primers and SP2. TCRdb passed the UMI-ligation and nested PCR reads through MiXCR, listing each CDR3 protein once. The table includes some 9,700 distinct CDR3 sequences, roughly 5.5% detected once. The TCR sequence derives from a human donor in good health. The chain couples TRBV6-1 to TRBJ2-1; no clear D. The sample consisted of CD4+ TEMRA cells from blood. Sample subset: effector memory re-expressing CD45RA, CD45RA+ CD27-. CDR3 sequence (DNA): TGTGCCAGCAGTGAAGGACCGAGCAATGAGCAGTTCTTC. Translated: CASSEGPSNEQFF.